This T cell receptor beta chain was observed in a study of blood T cells in healthy people across ages. Notes on the study in general: Observed TCR beta diversity per million T cells went down as age went up. This fall followed a roughly linear course with age. As naive T cell percentage varied, TCR beta diversity correlated strongly with it.

Primers used in a second PCR of roughly 7 to 11 cycles were a sample-barcoded 5' primer and a J-beta primer mix. MiXCR was run by TCRdb on the 5' RACE reads, yielding one entry per CDR3 protein. Seen here are about 1 million distinct CDR3 sequences, 40% to 50% observed once, and the top ten hold approximately 20%. Per the germline V gene, CDR1 is SGDLS and CDR2 is YYNGEE. The CDR3 has 14 residues. V was pared by 0 bases and J by 1 base, with 5 bases between. This clonotype turned up a few times. Its antigen is unidentified. The sequencing input was blood. This sequence originates from a woman aged 60-75 years in good health. The chain has TRBV9 and TRBJ2-1; no firm D call. The CDR3 loop reads CASSVDVSYNEQFF. The CDR3 coding sequence is TGTGCCAGCAGCGTAGACGTGTCCTACAATGAGCAGTTCTTC.